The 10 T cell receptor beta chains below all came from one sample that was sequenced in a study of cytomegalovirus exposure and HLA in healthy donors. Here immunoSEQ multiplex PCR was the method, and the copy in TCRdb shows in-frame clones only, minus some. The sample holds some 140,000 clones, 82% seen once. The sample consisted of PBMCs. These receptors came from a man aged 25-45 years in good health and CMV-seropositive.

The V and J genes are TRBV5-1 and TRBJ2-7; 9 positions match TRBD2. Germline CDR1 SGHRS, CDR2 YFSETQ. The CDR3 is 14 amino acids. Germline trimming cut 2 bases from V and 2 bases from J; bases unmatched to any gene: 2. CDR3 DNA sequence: TGCGCCAGCAGCTTCGCGGGGGGGACCTACGAGCAGTACTTC. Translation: CASSFAGGTYEQYF.

In DNA form, the CDR3 reads TGCAGCGTTGAAGCGGCGGCTGACTACGAGCAGTACTTC. This sequence encodes CSVEAAADYEQYF. This chain links TRBV29-1 with TRBJ2-7; the D is unclear. This CDR3 contains 13 residues. The V gene lost 1 base and the J gene lost 3 bases, with 10 bases spanning the gap. Germline CDR1 and CDR2: SQVTM and ANQGSEA.

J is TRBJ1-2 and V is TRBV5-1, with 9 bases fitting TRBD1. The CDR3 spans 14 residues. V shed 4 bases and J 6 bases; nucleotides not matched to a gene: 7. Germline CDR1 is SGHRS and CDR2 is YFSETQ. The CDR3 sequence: CASSPLDRGDGYTF. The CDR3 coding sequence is TGCGCCAGCAGCCCCCTGGACAGGGGAGATGGCTACACCTTC.

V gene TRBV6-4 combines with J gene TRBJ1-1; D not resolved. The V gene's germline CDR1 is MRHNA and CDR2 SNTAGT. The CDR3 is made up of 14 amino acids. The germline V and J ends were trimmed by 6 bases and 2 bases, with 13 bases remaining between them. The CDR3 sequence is CASRATPTNTEAFF. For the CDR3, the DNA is TGTGCCAGCAGGGCCACACCAACCAACACTGAAGCTTTCTTT.

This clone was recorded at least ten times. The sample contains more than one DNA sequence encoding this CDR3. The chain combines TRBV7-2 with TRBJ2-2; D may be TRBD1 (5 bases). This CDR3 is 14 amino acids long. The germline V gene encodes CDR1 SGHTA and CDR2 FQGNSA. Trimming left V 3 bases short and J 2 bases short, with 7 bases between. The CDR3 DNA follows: TGTGCCAGCAGCTTTGACAGCAACACCGGGGAGCTGTTTTTT. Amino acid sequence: CASSFDSNTGELFF.

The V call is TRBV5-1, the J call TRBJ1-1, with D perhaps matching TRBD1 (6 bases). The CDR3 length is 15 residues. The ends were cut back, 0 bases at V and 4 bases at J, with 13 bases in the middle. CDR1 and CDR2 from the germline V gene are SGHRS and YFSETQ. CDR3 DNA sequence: TGCGCCAGCAGCTTGGGGCTGGGAGGGGGCACTGAAGCTTTCTTT. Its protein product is CASSLGLGGGTEAFF.

CDR3 residues: CSVERVVRRDTQYF. As DNA, the CDR3 is TGCAGCGTTGAGCGTGTGGTGAGGCGGGATACGCAGTATTTT. The rearrangement joins TRBV29-1 to TRBJ2-3, with D unclear. The CDR3 totals 14 residues. Trimming left V 3 bases short and J 6 bases short, with 16 bases between. Germline assignment: CDR1 SQVTM and CDR2 ANQGSEA.

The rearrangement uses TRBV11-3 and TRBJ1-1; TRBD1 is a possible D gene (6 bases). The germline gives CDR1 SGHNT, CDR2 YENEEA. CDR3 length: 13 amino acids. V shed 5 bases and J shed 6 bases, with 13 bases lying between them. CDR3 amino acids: CASSRDILAEAFF. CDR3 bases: TGTGCCAGCAGCCGGGACATCCTCGCTGAAGCTTTCTTT.

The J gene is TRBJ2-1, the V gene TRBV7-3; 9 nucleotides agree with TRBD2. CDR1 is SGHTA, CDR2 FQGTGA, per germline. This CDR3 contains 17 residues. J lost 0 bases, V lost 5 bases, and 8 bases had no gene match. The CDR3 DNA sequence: TGTGCCAGCAGCCCCACTCGGACTAGCGTCTCCTACAATGAGCAGTTCTTC. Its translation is CASSPTRTSVSYNEQFF.

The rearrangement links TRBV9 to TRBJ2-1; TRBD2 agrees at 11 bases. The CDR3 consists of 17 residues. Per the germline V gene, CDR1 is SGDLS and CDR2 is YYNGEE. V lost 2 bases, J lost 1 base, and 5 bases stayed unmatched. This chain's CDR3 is CASSVGTSGLSYNEQFF. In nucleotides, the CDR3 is TGTGCCAGCAGCGTGGGGACTAGCGGTTTATCCTACAATGAGCAGTTCTTC.